This T cell receptor beta chain appears in the sequencing data of a study of T cell changes during pregnancy in multiple sclerosis. The repertoire was sequenced with immunoSEQ multiplex PCR; TCRdb's copy has only in-frame clones and lacks some. The data show about 44,000 clones, roughly 95% seen once. Germline CDR1 reads SGHNT; CDR2 reads YYREEE (reference sequence). Trimming shortened V by 7 bases and J by 10 bases, and 27 bases separated the two germline ends. This CDR3 spans 16 amino acids. The sequence derives from a female donor with multiple sclerosis, enrolled in a pregnancy study. V and J are TRBV5-4 and TRBJ2-1; a weak D match, TRBD1 (5 bases). Sample: peripheral blood, taken in the second trimester of pregnancy. CDR3 residues: CASFPAPRAHGREQFF. For the CDR3, the DNA is TGTGCCAGCTTTCCGGCCCCCAGGGCCCACGGAAGAGAGCAGTTCTTC.